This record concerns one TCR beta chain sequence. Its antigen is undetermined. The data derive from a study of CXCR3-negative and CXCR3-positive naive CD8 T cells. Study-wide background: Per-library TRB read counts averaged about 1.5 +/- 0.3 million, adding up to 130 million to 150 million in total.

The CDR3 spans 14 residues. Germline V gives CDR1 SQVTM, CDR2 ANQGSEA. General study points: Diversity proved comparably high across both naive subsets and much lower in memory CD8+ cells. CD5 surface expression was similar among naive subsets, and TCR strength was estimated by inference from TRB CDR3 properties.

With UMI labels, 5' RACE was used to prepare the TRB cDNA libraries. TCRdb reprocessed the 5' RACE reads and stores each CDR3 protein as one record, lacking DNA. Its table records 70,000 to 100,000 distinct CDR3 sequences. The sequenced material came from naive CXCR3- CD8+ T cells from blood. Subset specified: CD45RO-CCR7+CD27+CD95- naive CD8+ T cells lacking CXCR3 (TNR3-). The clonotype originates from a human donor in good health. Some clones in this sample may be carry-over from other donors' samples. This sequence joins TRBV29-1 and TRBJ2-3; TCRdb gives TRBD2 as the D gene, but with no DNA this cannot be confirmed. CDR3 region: CSVEEAGRTDTQYF.